This TCR beta chain was recorded in a study of T cells in localized non-small cell lung cancer. As regards this clone: Its antigen remains unidentified.

The assay was immunoSEQ multiplex PCR, and TCRdb's table has in-frame clones only and misses some. The profile shows roughly 21,000 clones, roughly 88% of them singletons. Study-wide findings and caveats: There were a median roughly 59 of the top 100 tumor clones appearing in adjacent lung.

The CDR3 covers 12 residues. The germline V gene has CDR1 MDHEN and CDR2 SYDVKM. The V end lost 7 bases, the J end lost 7 bases, and 8 bases lay between the germline ends. This chain connects TRBV28 to TRBJ1-6, with D possibly TRBD1 on 5 matching bases. The receptor's source is a male donor at least 60 years old with stage II lung adenocarcinoma. The starting material was peripheral blood mononuclear cells, obtained before any cancer treatment. DNA of the CDR3: TGTGCCAGCAATTGGGGGAATTCACCCCTCCACTTT. Its protein product is CASNWGNSPLHF.